This entry lists 9 T cell receptor beta chains sequenced from one sample in a study of human T cells and chemical hapten exposure (dated by TCRdb to the early 2020s). The library was built by means of 5' RACE. The sample was run on an Illumina MiSeq. TCRdb itself trimmed the public reads at Q25 with fastp, ran MiXCR and retained productive beta chains. Every CDR3 protein is listed once, alongside the most common genes and DNA of its rows. The sample yields about 140,000 distinct CDR3 sequences; around 4% were counted once. The ten largest account for 1.3% to 1.5% of the sample. Total RNA was extracted from unfractionated whole blood collected in Tempus Blood RNA tubes. The receptors derive from a female donor in good health.

In its sample, this clonotype was seen a few times. The chain links TRBV4-2 to TRBJ2-2, with TRBD1 matching over 7 bases. CDR1 and CDR2 (germline): LGHNA, YNFKEQ. This CDR3 is built from 17 residues. J was trimmed by 0 bases and V by 4 bases; bases with no gene match: 8. The CDR3 DNA reads as TGTGCCAGCAGCCCTAGGACAGGTCGCGCGAACACCGGGGAGCTGTTTTTT. This translates into CASSPRTGRANTGELFF.

This clonotype was seen many times. V and J are TRBV7-9 and TRBJ2-7; the D is unclear. V lost 4 bases and J lost 2, with 12 bases in between. The CDR3 loop spans 14 amino acids. The germline V gene encodes CDR1 SEHNR and CDR2 FQNEAQ (reference sequence). CDR3 coding DNA: TGTGCCAGCAGCTCCGATGGGGTAACCTACGAGCAGTACTTC. Translation gives CASSSDGVTYEQYF.

As concerns this clonotype: With a much larger clone just one base away, this may be a read error. The chain couples TRBV18 to TRBJ1-1; the D is unclear. This CDR3 spans 14 amino acids. V was trimmed by 2 bases and J by 3 bases, leaving 10 bases between them. The V gene's germline CDR1 is KGHSH and CDR2 LQKENI. The CDR3 DNA reads TGTGCCAGCTCACCAAGGAGCTCGGACACTGAAGCTTTCTTT. Amino acid sequence: CASSPRSSDTEAFF.

This clonotype was observed at least ten times. The chain is built from TRBV20-1 and TRBJ2-7; D call uncertain. CDR1 is DFQATT and CDR2 is SNEGSKA in the germline V gene (reference sequence). The CDR3 has 12 amino acids. Deletions cut 0 bases from V and 3 bases from J, with 6 bases between. CDR3: CSARESHYEQYF. In DNA form, the CDR3 reads TGCAGTGCTAGAGAATCCCACTACGAGCAGTACTTC.

This clonotype was seen ten or more times. J is TRBJ1-6 and V is TRBV2; TRBD1 might be the D (5 bases). The CDR3 is 14 amino acids. Trimming removed 4 bases from V and 9 bases from J, with 13 bases in between. Germline-derived CDR1 and CDR2 are SNHLY and FYNNEI. The CDR3 DNA follows: TGTGCCAGCAGTGGGGGCCGGGCCGCTTCACCCCTCCACTTT. Translating gives CASSGGRAASPLHF.

This clonotype has ten or more counts. The V and J genes are TRBV30 and TRBJ2-7; 10 bases are a match to TRBD1. This CDR3 has 13 residues. J gave up 4 bases and V 4 bases, and 4 bases lay outside the gene matches. Germline-derived CDR1 and CDR2 are GTSNPN and SVGIG (reference sequence). The CDR3 nucleotides read TGTGCCTGGACTTGGGGACAGGGGTACGAGCAGTACTTC. As protein: CAWTWGQGYEQYF.

This chain connects TRBV20-1 to TRBJ2-3, with 8 bases matching TRBD2. The CDR3 loop spans 15 amino acids. The germline gives CDR1 DFQATT, CDR2 SNEGSKA (reference sequence). Germline trimming cut 3 bases from V and 1 base from J; bases unmatched to any gene: 6. CDR3 sequence (DNA): TGCAGTGCTAGTGGTATCGGGGGGGGCACAGATACGCAGTATTTT. Translating it yields CSASGIGGGTDTQYF.

This clonotype has a count of ten or more. The chain carries TRBV27 and TRBJ1-1; possible D gene TRBD1, 5 bases. V dropped 1 base and J dropped 3 bases, with 9 bases sitting between them. In germline, CDR1 is MNHEY, CDR2 SMNVEV (reference sequence). The CDR3 is 14 amino acids. The CDR3 coding sequence is TGTGCCAGCAGTTTATACAGGTTGGACACTGAAGCTTTCTTT. It encodes CASSLYRLDTEAFF.

This clonotype was seen repeatedly, ten times or more. J is TRBJ2-3 and V is TRBV5-4, with 11 positions matching TRBD2. Germline CDR1 and CDR2: SGHNT and YYREEE (reference sequence). The CDR3 covers 14 residues. V was clipped by 4 bases and J by 6 bases; unmatched bases: 4. The CDR3 loop reads CASSLAGGLDTQYF. The CDR3 nucleotides are TGTGCCAGCAGCCTAGCGGGGGGCCTCGATACGCAGTATTTT.